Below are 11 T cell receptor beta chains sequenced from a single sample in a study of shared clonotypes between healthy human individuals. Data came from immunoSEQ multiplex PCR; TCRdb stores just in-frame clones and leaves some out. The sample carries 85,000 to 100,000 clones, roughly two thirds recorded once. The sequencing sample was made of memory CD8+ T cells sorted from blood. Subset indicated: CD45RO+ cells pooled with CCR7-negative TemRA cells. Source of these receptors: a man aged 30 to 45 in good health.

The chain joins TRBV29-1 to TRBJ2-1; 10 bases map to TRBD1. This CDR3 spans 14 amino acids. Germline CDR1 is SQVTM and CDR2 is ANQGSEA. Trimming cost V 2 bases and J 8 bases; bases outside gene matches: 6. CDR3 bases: TGCAGCGTTGAAATCCGGGACAGGGGTTATGAGCAGTTCTTC. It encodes CSVEIRDRGYEQFF.

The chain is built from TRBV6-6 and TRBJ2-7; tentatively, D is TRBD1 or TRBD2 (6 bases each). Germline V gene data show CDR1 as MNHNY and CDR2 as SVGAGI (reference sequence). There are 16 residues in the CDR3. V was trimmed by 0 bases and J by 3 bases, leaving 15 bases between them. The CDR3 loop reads CASSYSGGIVNYEQYF. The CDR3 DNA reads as TGTGCCAGCAGTTACTCGGGGGGCATTGTAAACTACGAGCAGTACTTC.

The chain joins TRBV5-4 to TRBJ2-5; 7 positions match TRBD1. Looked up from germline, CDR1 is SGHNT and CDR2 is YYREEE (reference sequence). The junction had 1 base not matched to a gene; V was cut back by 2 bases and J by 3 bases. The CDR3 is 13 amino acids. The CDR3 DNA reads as TGTGCCAGCAGCTTCACAGGGGAAGAGACCCAGTACTTC. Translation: CASSFTGEETQYF.

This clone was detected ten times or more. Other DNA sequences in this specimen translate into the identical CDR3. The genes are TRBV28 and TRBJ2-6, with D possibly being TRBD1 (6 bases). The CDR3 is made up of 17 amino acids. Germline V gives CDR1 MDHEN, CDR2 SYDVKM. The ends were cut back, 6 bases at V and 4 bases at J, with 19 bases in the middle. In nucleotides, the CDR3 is TGTGCCAGCAGCTCCCCGACAGGTAATACAGGGGCCAACGTCCTGACTTTC. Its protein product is CASSSPTGNTGANVLTF. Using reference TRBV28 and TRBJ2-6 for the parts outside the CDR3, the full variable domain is DVKVTQSSRYLVKRTGEKVFLECVQDMDHENMFWYRQDPGLGLRLIYFSYDVKMKEKGDIPEGYSVSREKKERFSLILESASTNQTSMYLCASSSPTGNTGANVLTFGAGSRLTVL.

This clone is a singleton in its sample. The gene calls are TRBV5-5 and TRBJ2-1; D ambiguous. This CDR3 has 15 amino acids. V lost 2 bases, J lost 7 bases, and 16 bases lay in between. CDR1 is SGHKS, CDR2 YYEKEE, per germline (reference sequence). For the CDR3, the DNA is TGTGCCAGCAGCTTAGACAACGACGGTGGAAATGAGCAGTTCTTC. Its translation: CASSLDNDGGNEQFF.

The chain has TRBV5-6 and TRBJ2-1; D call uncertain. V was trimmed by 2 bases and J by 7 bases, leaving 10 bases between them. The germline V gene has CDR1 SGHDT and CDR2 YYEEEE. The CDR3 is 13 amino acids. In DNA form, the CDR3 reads TGTGCCAGCAGCTTTTTAGGGCGGAATGAGCAGTTCTTC. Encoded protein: CASSFLGRNEQFF.

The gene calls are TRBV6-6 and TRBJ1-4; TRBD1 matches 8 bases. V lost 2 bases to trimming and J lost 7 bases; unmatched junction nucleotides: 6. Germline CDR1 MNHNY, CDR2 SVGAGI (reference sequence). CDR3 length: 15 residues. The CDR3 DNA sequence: TGTGCCAGCAGTTACGGGGCAGGGGGCAGTGAAAAACTGTTTTTT. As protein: CASSYGAGGSEKLFF.

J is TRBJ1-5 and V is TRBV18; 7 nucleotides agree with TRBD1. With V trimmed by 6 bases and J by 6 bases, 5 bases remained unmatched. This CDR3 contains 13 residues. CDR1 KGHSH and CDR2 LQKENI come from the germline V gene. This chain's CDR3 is CASSRDSLQPQHF. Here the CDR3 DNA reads TGTGCCAGCTCCCGGGACAGCCTTCAGCCCCAGCATTTT.

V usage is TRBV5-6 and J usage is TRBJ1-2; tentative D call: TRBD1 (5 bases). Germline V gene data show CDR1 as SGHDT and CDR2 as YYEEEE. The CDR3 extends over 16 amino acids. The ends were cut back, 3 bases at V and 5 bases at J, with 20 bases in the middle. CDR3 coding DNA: TGTGCCAGCAGCTCCAGGGATGTCAAGGTGGCTTATGGCTACACCTTC. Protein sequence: CASSSRDVKVAYGYTF.

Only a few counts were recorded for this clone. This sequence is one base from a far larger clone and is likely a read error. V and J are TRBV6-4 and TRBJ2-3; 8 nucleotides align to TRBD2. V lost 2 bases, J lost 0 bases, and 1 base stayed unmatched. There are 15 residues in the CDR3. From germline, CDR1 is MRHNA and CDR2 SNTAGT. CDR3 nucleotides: TGTGCCAGCAGTGACGCTAGCGGGAGCACAGATACGCAGTATTTT. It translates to CASSDASGSTDTQYF.

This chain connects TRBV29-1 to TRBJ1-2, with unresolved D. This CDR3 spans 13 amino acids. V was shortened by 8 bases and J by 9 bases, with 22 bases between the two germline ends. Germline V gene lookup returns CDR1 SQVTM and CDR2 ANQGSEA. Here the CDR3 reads CSSRGSTGYSYTF. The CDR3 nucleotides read TGCAGCAGTCGGGGTTCTACCGGTTATAGCTACACCTTC.